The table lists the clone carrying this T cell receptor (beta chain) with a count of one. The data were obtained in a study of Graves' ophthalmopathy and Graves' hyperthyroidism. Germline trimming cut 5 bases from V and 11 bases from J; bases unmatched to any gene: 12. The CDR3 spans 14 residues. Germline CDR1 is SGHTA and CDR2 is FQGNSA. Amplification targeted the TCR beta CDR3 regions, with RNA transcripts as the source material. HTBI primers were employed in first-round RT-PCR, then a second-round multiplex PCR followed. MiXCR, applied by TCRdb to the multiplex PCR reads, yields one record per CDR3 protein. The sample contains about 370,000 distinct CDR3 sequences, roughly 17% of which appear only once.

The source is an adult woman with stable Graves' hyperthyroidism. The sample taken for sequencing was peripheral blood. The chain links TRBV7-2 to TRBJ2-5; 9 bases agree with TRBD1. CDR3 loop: CASSPTGTGSRQYF. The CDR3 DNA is TGTGCCAGCAGCCCGACTGGGACAGGGTCACGGCAGTACTTC.